This paragraph reports one TCR beta chain. What it binds is not known. The same CDR3 is also encoded by other DNA sequences in this sample. CDR3 size: 11 residues. Germline-derived CDR1 and CDR2 are MNHEY and SVGAGI. The V and J ends lost 6 bases and 7 bases respectively, with 8 bases between them. This sample was included in a study of beta chain features in type 1 diabetes. Across the study: Across all samples, 100 million to 130 million sorted cells were examined.

Cell sorting via CD45RO/CCR7/CD25/CD127/CD95/CD27 was performed to obtain CD4+ naive, central memory, regulatory and stem cell-like memory cells. Sorted populations all had greater than 98% purity. Broader study findings: Since sequencing was performed on cDNA, cells with high TCR expression could be over-represented.

As every portion of the isolated RNA was reverse transcribed, the sequencing read expressed TCRB transcripts. Using immunoSEQ multiplex PCR, the repertoire was profiled, and TCRdb retains in-frame clones only, with some absent. Among 860,000 or so clones, 17% were seen once, and the ten largest hold 0.02% to 0.025%. Specimen: naive CD4+ T cells from blood. The TCR originated in a woman younger than 35 in good health. The chain carries TRBV6-5 and TRBJ2-3; a weak D match, TRBD2 (5 bases). CDR3 nucleotide sequence: TGTGCCAGCAGCTACGGGAATACGCAGTATTTT. It codes for CASSYGNTQYF.